This TCR beta chain was observed in a study of blood T cell repertoires in COVID-19 (dated by TCRdb to the early 2020s). Background on the whole study: Samples covering the acute and convalescent phases of COVID-19 were provided by collaborators in the United States, Italy and Spain. The material from the prospective study consisted of cDNA or gDNA derived from T cells, B-cell-depleted T cells, or PBMCs. Subjects who had been exposed to COVID-19, were actively infected with it, or had recovered from it provided the deeply sampled blood TCRbeta repertoires that made up the dataset. The repertoires were released in a freely available public database intended as a resource for research on the immune response to SARS-CoV-2. Samples were obtained from the ongoing ImmuneRACE study (first 160 participants) and from over a thousand subjects provided by 6 global collaborators. Sample metadata almost always included a de-identified subject ID, COVID-19 status, age in years and sex. HLA class I and class II types, where available, came from metadata supplied by the sample provider rather than from assay-based typing.

This clone was seen more than once but under ten times. No antigen is known for it. Per-base quality was not reported, and no clone a single base away is much larger than it. The immunoSEQ Assay, a bias-controlled multiplex PCR, was used to amplify TCRbeta CDR3 regions from genomic DNA. The authors processed their data as follows. The number of nucleated cells in each sample was estimated by amplification of reference gene primers within the assay. To quantify the absolute abundance of each unique TCRbeta CDR3 rearrangement, sequence reads were collapsed and filtered. For each sample, productive Simpson clonality was calculated as the square root of Simpson's diversity index across productive rearrangements. Held by TCRdb, this immuneACCESS table contains in-frame sequences only and omits some clones. Under half of the omission traces to an unresolved V gene where checked; the cause of the rest is unknown. V and J calls and clone size come straight from that table; D and trimming were deduced from the DNA. This sample lists over 200,000 clones; over 80% were detected once. Of the sample, roughly 3.7% is held by the ten largest clones.

Taken from cysteine to phenylalanine, the CDR3 has 15 residues. Solely the CDR3 DNA is kept, with 45 bases framed from the first base. Reading the germline V gene gives CDR1 KGHSH and CDR2 LQKENI. The V and J ends are trimmed by 4 bases and 3 bases, leaving 15 bases between them. Participants in the prospective study were enrolled through a virtual design, were aged about 18 to 89 years, and lived in about two dozen United States geographic areas. In the prospective study, participants were assigned to cohorts based on the clinical history participants reported in a screening survey and a study questionnaire. A participant counted as exposed if, within 2 weeks of entering the study, that participant had been in contact with someone who had a PCR-confirmed or clinician-diagnosed COVID-19 case. Each participant in the prospective study had whole blood, serum and a nasopharyngeal or oropharyngeal swab collected by mobile phlebotomists. Over a 2-month period, participants in the prospective study had the option of providing additional blood draws and questionnaires. Blood samples from the prospective study were shipped frozen or at room temperature prior to DNA extraction.

Overall results and qualifications from the work: The quantity of clinical and demographic metadata differed by source and by participant and was supplied without curation.

Recombination connected TRBV18 to TRBJ1-1; TRBD1 is a possible D gene, resting on 5 matching bases. Sequencing was performed on PBMCs or T cells enriched from blood (not recorded which). This clonotype was obtained from a woman in her thirties who had been exposed to COVID-19. The CDR3 sequence is CASSRNTGEDTEAFF. DNA sequence: TGTGCCAGCTCACGGAATACGGGGGAGGACACTGAAGCTTTCTTT.